These 8 T cell receptor beta chains share one sample of origin, sequenced in a study of T cell changes during pregnancy in multiple sclerosis. Sequenced by immunoSEQ multiplex PCR; TCRdb stores in-frame clones only, minus some. This sample has about 73,000 clones; under 90% occur once, and the top ten carry 9.5%. The sequenced sample was peripheral blood, obtained after pregnancy. The receptors originated from a female donor in good health, enrolled as a control in a pregnancy study.

The CDR3: CASSSLTENYGYTF. Written as DNA, the CDR3 is TGTGCCAGCAGCTCCCTGACAGAGAACTATGGCTACACCTTC. The V gene is TRBV7-9, the J gene TRBJ1-2, with D maybe TRBD1 (5 bases). CDR1 is SEHNR, CDR2 FQNEAQ, per germline (reference sequence). With 4 bases removed from V and 2 bases from J, the gap between germline ends came to 11 bases. CDR3 length: 14 residues.

In its sample, this clone was seen once. The rearrangement joins TRBV7-2 to TRBJ2-7; a weak D match, TRBD1 (6 bases). CDR3 size: 13 residues. Germline CDR1 is SGHTA and CDR2 is FQGNSA. V lost 4 bases and J 6 bases, leaving 13 bases between the germline ends. This CDR3 reads CASSSYRDGEQYF. The CDR3 region has the DNA TGTGCCAGCAGCTCGTACAGGGACGGCGAGCAGTACTTC.

This clone was observed a single time. V and J are TRBV7-2 and TRBJ2-1, with 8 positions matching TRBD1. The germline CDR1 and CDR2 sequences are SGHTA and FQGNSA. V gave up 5 bases and J gave up 0 bases; unmatched junction bases: 6. The CDR3 is 16 amino acids. CDR3 bases: TGTGCCAGCAGCCCTCGACAGGGGAGCTCCTACAATGAGCAGTTCTTC. Amino acid sequence: CASSPRQGSSYNEQFF.

The chain uses TRBV6-1 and TRBJ1-3, with D maybe TRBD1 (5 bases). V gave up 1 base and J gave up 1 base, with 8 bases separating them. CDR3 length: 15 amino acids. Germline CDR1 MNHNS, CDR2 SASEGT. The CDR3 here is CASSEEGRSGNTIYF. The CDR3 region has the DNA TGTGCCAGCAGTGAAGAGGGGAGGTCTGGAAACACCATATATTTT.

V usage is TRBV5-4 and J usage is TRBJ1-3; D is uncertain. This CDR3 contains 15 residues. Trimming took off 0 bases at V and 0 bases at J, with 7 bases between the two ends. Germline lookup yields CDR1 SGHNT and CDR2 YYREEE (reference sequence). The DNA for the CDR3 is TGTGCCAGCAGCTTGGACCGCTACTCTGGAAACACCATATATTTT. Translating it yields CASSLDRYSGNTIYF.

This chain connects TRBV4-1 to TRBJ2-7; the match to TRBD2 covers 8 bases. The CDR3 length is 15 residues. Trimming removed 3 bases from V and 3 bases from J; junction bases left unmatched: 7. CDR1 is MGHRA, CDR2 YSYEKL, per germline. CDR3 sequence: CASSQGGLAYYEQYF. CDR3 nucleotides: TGCGCCAGCAGCCAGGGTGGACTAGCCTACTACGAGCAGTACTTC.

In this sample, this clone turned up once. The V gene is TRBV30, the J gene TRBJ1-2; TRBD1 matches 11 bases. The germline V gene has CDR1 GTSNPN and CDR2 SVGIG (reference sequence). There are 13 residues in the CDR3. V shed 3 bases, J shed 7 bases, and the junction held 4 bases outside the gene matches. The CDR3 loop reads CAWRDRGLGGYTF. The CDR3 bases are TGTGCCTGGAGGGACAGGGGGCTTGGTGGCTACACCTTC. Variable domain in full (rest from reference TRBV30 and TRBJ1-2): SQTIHQWPATLVQPVGSPLSLECTVEGTSNPNLYWYRQAAGRGLQLLFYSVGIGQISSEVPQNLSASRPQDRQFILSSKKLLLSDSGFYLCAWRDRGLGGYTFGSGTRLTVV.

The chain joins TRBV6-5 to TRBJ1-6; TRBD1 matches 7 bases. There are 14 residues in the CDR3. With V trimmed by 5 bases and J by 7 bases, 5 bases remained unmatched. CDR1 and CDR2 (germline): MNHEY, SVGAGI. The CDR3 here is CASSRGQPNSPLHF. CDR3 coding DNA: TGTGCCAGCAGTAGGGGACAGCCCAATTCACCCCTCCACTTT.